This record covers a single T cell receptor beta chain. An end of the junction does not agree with germline; a read error may underlie this. Enrollment of patients from Seattle took place during active infection, with longitudinal follow-up. These data belong to a study of blood T cell repertoires in COVID-19. Overall study context: Acute and convalescent COVID-19 samples came from the United States, Italy and Spain. Sources were T cells, B-cell-depleted T cells, or PBMCs; the material itself was cDNA or gDNA.

In the study's own analysis: By means of reference gene primer amplification, nucleated cell counts were estimated. Assay used: immunoSEQ multiplex PCR; TCRdb lists only in-frame clones, some missing. Clone size and V and J calls were adopted from that table, with D and trimming inferred from the DNA. This table holds 100,000 to 150,000 clones, around nine tenths found once. CDR1 and CDR2 from the germline V gene are SSHAT and FNYEAQ (reference sequence). This CDR3 is built from 15 residues. The rearrangement uses TRBV7-7 and TRBJ1-2; no clear D. This receptor was identified in a woman aged 70 to 79 with COVID-19, enrolled during active disease. Sequences were obtained from peripheral blood. In DNA, the CDR3 is TGTGCTAGCAGCTTAGTTGCAGGCTTATTGTATGGCTACACCTTC. It translates to CASSLVAGLLYGYTF.